This T cell receptor (beta chain) derives from a study of OX40 agonist ivuxolimab in advanced cancers. The study's findings and limits: Not determined was the antigen specificity of the expanded peripheral T cells. Within 6 weeks, CD4+ and CD8+ blood T cells expanded clonally at 0.1 to 3.0 mg/kg.

The CDR3 sequence is 13 residues long. J gave up 4 bases and V 5 bases, and 4 bases lay outside the gene matches. The V gene's germline CDR1 is SGHTA and CDR2 FQGTGA. Patients were ruled out by autoimmune disease history or systemic immunosuppression. The repertoire was sequenced with immunoSEQ multiplex PCR; TCRdb's copy has only in-frame clones and lacks some. The sample gives around 86,000 clones, approximately 88% of which show up once; 2.5% to 3% is in the top ten. A word on this clone: The antigen remains undetermined.

Sequenced here: CD4+ or CD8+ T cells sorted from blood, sampled in a trial of the OX40 agonist ivuxolimab. This TCR was recovered from an adult with an advanced solid tumor such as melanoma, head and neck, liver or kidney cancer. The chain couples TRBV7-3 to TRBJ1-1, with TRBD1 identical over 7 bases. In nucleotides, the CDR3 is TGTGCCAGCAGCCAAAGGGGGCGCACTGAAGCTTTCTTT. It encodes CASSQRGRTEAFF.